These 3 T cell receptor beta chains were sequenced from one sample in a study of T cell responses to AZD1222 COVID-19 vaccine. Repertoires were generated with immunoSEQ multiplex PCR, while TCRdb's copy carries only in-frame clones and drops some. The table includes 85,000 to 130,000 clones, 85% to 90% detected once. Sequencing used peripheral blood, obtained on day 0 of AZD1222 vaccination. These receptors were collected from an adult in good health.

The rearrangement joins TRBV6-5 to TRBJ1-5; D is undetermined. The ends were cut back, 7 bases at V and 2 bases at J, with 9 bases in the middle. The CDR3 consists of 13 residues. Germline values: CDR1 MNHEY, CDR2 SVGAGI. CDR3 in DNA: TGTGCCAGCAAAGGAACTCGCAATCAGCCCCAGCATTTT. Translating gives CASKGTRNQPQHF.

V is TRBV7-2 and J is TRBJ1-5; TRBD1 matches at 7 bases. The CDR3 loop spans 13 amino acids. V dropped 5 bases and J dropped 9; count of bases not matched to a gene: 7. Germline values: CDR1 SGHTA, CDR2 FQGNSA. The CDR3 region is CASSRDSRGPQHF. The CDR3, as DNA: TGTGCCAGCAGCCGGGACAGCCGGGGGCCCCAGCATTTT.

V is TRBV10-2 and J is TRBJ1-5, with TRBD1 matching 8 bases. Germline V gives CDR1 WSHSY, CDR2 SAAADI. The CDR3 consists of 16 residues. J gave up 2 bases and V 3 bases, and 6 bases lay outside the gene matches. CDR3 DNA: TGCGCCAGCAGTGACCGCACAGGGGGTGGCAATCAGCCCCAGCATTTT. Its protein is CASSDRTGGGNQPQHF.